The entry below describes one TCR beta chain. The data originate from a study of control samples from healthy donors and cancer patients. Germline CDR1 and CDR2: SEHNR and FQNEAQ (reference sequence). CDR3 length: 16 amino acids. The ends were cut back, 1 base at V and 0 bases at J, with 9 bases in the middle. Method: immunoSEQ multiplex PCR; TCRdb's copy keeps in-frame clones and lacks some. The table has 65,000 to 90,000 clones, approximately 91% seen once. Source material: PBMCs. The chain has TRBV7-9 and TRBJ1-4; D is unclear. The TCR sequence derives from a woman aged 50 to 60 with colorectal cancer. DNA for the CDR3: TGTGCCAGCAGCTTAGGGCAGACTGCAACTAATGAAAAACTGTTTTTT. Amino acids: CASSLGQTATNEKLFF.